Listed below are T cell receptor beta chains from one sample, sequenced in a study of T cell repertoires and HLA-DP antigens. The method was immunoSEQ multiplex PCR; TCRdb's version includes in-frame clones alone and lacks a portion of them. In the table there are tens of thousands of clones, around four fifths of which are singletons. These receptors' targets are unknown. The specimen was CD4+ T cells from PBMCs. These TCRs come from a man between 60 and 70 years old in good health and CMV-seronegative. Both conserved end residues are part of each CDR3. The D gene is left open where the match is weak. Some rows have no size entry. The others give once, few or many, or a class for an expanded clone.

CDR3 length,J gene,clone size,V gene,D gene,CDR3 DNA,CDR3 protein
15,TRBJ2-5,.,TRBV5-1,TRBD1,TGCGCCAGCAGCGCAGGGGACAGGGGTCAAGAGACCCAGTACTTC,CASSAGDRGQETQYF
14,TRBJ1-5,.,TRBV29-1,TRBD1,TGCAGCGTCGCTGGACAGGTCAGCAATCAGCCCCAGCATTTT,CSVAGQVSNQPQHF
14,TRBJ1-1,.,TRBV14,.,TGTGCCAGCAGCCAGGGGGCCCTCGGCACTGAAGCTTTCTTT,CASSQGALGTEAFF
15,TRBJ1-2,.,TRBV28,TRBD1,TGTGCCAGCAGTCCGTGGGACAGGGAGGAGGATGGCTACACCTTC,CASSPWDREEDGYTF
14,TRBJ1-3,.,TRBV7-2,TRBD1,TGTGCCAGCAGCGCCGGGACAGGAGGAAACACCATATATTTT,CASSAGTGGNTIYF
16,TRBJ2-1,once,TRBV9,TRBD2,TGTGCCAGCAGCGAGACTAGCGGGAGGGCCGGAAATGAGCAGTTCTTC,CASSETSGRAGNEQFF
14,TRBJ1-2,.,TRBV28,TRBD1,TGTGCCAGCAGTCTAAGGACAGGGAACTATGGCTACACCTTC,CASSLRTGNYGYTF
15,TRBJ1-2,.,TRBV19,TRBD1,TGTGCCAGTAGTATAGGCACGAACAGGGGGCAAGGCTACACCTTC,CASSIGTNRGQGYTF
17,TRBJ2-1,few,TRBV14,.,TGTGCCAGCAGCCAAGATCTCGGCCCCCGGAGGAGCAATGAGCAGTTCTTC,CASSQDLGPRRSNEQFF
14,TRBJ2-7,.,TRBV6-6,.,TGTGCCAGCAGTGGGTCCGCAAGCTCCTACGAGCAGTACTTC,CASSGSASSYEQYF
16,TRBJ2-5,.,TRBV4-3,TRBD2,TGCGCCAGCAGCCGGGGACTAGCGGGAGATCTAGAGACCCAGTACTTC,CASSRGLAGDLETQYF
12,TRBJ2-5,.,TRBV5-6,.,TGTGCCAGCAGCTTGGTAGGGGAGACCCAGTACTTC,CASSLVGETQYF
15,TRBJ2-1,few,TRBV7-2,.,TGTGCCAGCAGCGCGACAGGTACTACCTACAATGAGCAGTTCTTC,CASSATGTTYNEQFF
14,TRBJ1-1,.,TRBV7-2,.,TGTGCCAGCAGCTTAGCGTCGATTCCGAACGGGGCTTTCTTT,CASSLASIPNGAFF
14,TRBJ1-2,.,TRBV9,.,TGTGCCAGCAGCGCGGTCAGGGTTTCAAATGGCTACACCTTC,CASSAVRVSNGYTF
14,TRBJ2-7,.,TRBV15,TRBD1,TGTGCCACCAGCAGAACAGGGGGCGAGTACGAGCAGTACTTC,CATSRTGGEYEQYF
18,TRBJ2-3,.,TRBV9,TRBD2,TGTGCCAGCAGCCATCGACTAGCGGGAGGCAGAGGATGGGATACGCAGTATTTT,CASSHRLAGGRGWDTQYF
12,TRBJ1-5,few,TRBV28,.,TGTGCCAGCAGCGAGGGGAATCAGCCCCAGCATTTT,CASSEGNQPQHF
13,TRBJ2-5,.,TRBV14,.,TGTGCCAGCAGCGATGGGTGGCAAGAGACCCAGTACTTC,CASSDGWQETQYF
16,TRBJ2-3,.,TRBV10-1,TRBD2,TGCGCCAGCAGCGGGAGACGGGGCGGGGGGGCAGATACGCAGTATTTT,CASSGRRGGGADTQYF
12,TRBJ1-5,.,TRBV7-8,.,TGTGCCAGCAGCTTGTCGATTCAGCCCCAGCATTTT,CASSLSIQPQHF
15,TRBJ2-6,.,TRBV4-3,.,TGCGCCAGCAGCCAACACCCCTCTGGGGCCAACGTCCTGACTTTC,CASSQHPSGANVLTF